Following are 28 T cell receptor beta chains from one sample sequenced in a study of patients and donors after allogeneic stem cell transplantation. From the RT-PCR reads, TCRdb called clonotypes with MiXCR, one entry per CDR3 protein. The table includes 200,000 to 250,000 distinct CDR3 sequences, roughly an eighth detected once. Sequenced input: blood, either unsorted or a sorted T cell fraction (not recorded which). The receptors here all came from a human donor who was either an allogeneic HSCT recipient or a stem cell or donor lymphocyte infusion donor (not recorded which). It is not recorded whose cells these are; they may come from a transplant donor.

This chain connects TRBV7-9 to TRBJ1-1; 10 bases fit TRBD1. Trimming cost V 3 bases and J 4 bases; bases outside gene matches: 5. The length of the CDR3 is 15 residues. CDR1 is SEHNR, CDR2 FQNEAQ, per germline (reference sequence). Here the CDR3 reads CASSFLRDRGTEAFF. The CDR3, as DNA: TGTGCCAGCAGCTTCTTGAGGGACAGGGGCACTGAAGCTTTCTTT.

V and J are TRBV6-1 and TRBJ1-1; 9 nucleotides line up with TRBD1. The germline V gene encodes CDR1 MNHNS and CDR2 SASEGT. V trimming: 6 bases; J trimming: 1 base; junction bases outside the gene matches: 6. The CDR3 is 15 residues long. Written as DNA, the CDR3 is TGTGCCAGCAGGCGGACAGGGGAATGGAACACTGAAGCTTTCTTT. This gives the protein CASRRTGEWNTEAFF.

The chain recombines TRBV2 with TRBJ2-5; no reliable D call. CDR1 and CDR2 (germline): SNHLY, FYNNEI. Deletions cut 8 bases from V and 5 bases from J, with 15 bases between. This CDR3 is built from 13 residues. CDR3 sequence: CASLLDLAETQYF. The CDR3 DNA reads TGTGCCAGCCTCCTTGACCTCGCGGAGACCCAGTACTTC.

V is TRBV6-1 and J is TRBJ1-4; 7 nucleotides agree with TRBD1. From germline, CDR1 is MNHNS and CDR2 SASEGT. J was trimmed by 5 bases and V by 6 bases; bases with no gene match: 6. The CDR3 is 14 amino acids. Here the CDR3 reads CASSQGGVNEKLFF. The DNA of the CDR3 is TGTGCCAGCAGCCAGGGGGGAGTGAATGAAAAACTGTTTTTT.

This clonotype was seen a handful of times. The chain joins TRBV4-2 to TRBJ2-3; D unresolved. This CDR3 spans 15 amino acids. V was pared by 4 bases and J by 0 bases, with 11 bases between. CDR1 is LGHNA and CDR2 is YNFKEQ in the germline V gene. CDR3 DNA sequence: TGTGCCAGCAGCCGGGCCAGTCCTAGCACAGATACGCAGTATTTT. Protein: CASSRASPSTDTQYF.

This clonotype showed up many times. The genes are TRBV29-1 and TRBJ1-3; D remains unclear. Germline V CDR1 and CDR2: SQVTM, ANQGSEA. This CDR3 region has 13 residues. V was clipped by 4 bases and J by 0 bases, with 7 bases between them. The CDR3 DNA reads TGCAGCGTTGGCGTCAACTCTGGAAACACCATATATTTT. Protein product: CSVGVNSGNTIYF.

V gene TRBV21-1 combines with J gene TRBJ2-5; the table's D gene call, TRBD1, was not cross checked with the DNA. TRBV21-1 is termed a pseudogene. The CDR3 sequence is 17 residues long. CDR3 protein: CASSKDEWAGKQETQYF. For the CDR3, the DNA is TGTGCCAGCAGCAAAGATGAATGGGCAGGGAAGCAAGAGACCCAGTACTTC.

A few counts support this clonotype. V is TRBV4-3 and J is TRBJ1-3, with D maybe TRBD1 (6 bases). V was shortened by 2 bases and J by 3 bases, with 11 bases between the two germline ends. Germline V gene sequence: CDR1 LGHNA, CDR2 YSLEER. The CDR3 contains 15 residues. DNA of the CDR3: TGCGCCAGCAGCCAAATAACAGGGATTGGAAACACCATATATTTT. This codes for CASSQITGIGNTIYF.

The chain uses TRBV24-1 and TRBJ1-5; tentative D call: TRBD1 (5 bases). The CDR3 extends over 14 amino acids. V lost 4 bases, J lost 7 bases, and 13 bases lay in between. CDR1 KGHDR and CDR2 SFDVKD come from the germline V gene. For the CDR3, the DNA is TGTGCCACCAGTGACACGTCGAGGGGACAGCCCCAGCATTTT. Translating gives CATSDTSRGQPQHF.

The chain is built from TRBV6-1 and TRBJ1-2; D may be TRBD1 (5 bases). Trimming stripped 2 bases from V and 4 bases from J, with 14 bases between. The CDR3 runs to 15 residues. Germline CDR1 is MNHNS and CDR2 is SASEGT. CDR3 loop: CASSERGEYLYGYTF. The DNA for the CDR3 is TGTGCCAGCAGTGAACGGGGGGAATATCTCTATGGCTACACCTTC.

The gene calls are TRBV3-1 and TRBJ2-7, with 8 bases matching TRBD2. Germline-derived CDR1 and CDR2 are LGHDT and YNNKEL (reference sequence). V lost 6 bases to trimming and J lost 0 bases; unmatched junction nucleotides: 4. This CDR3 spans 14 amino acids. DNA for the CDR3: TGTGCCAGCAGAGATAGCGGGAACTCCTACGAGCAGTACTTC. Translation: CASRDSGNSYEQYF.

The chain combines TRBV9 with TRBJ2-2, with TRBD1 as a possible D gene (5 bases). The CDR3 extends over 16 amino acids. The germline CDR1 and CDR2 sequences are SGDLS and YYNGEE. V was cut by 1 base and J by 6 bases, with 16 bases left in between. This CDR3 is CASSVSPVIGAGELFF. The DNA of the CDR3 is TGTGCCAGCAGCGTATCCCCAGTTATAGGGGCCGGGGAGCTGTTTTTT.

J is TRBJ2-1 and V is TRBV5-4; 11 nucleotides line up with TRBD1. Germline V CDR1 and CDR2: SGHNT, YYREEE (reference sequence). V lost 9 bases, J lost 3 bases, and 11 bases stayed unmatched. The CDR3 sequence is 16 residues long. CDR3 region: CATLNAGTGGYNEQFF. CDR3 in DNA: TGTGCCACCCTTAATGCCGGGACAGGGGGCTACAATGAGCAGTTCTTC.

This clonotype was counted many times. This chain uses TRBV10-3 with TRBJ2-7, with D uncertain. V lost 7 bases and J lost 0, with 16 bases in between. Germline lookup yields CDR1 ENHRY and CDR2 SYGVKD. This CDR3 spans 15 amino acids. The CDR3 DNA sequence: TGTGCCATCAATGTCGACGGTCAGTCCTCCTACGAGCAGTACTTC. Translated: CAINVDGQSSYEQYF.

As DNA, the CDR3 is TGTGCCAGCAGCGCTGGGACAGGGGGCTATGACGAGCAGTACTTC. Its protein product is CASSAGTGGYDEQYF. The rearrangement joins TRBV9 to TRBJ2-7, with TRBD1 matching over 12 bases. This CDR3 contains 15 residues. J lost 5 bases, V lost 3 bases, and 6 bases had no gene match. Germline assignment: CDR1 SGDLS and CDR2 YYNGEE.

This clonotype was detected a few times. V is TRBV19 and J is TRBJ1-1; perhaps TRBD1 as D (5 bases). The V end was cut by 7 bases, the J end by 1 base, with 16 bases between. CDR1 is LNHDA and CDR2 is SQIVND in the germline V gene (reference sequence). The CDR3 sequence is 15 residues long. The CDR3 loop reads CASTLYWGPNTEAFF. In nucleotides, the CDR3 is TGTGCCAGTACCCTTTACTGGGGACCGAACACTGAAGCTTTCTTT.

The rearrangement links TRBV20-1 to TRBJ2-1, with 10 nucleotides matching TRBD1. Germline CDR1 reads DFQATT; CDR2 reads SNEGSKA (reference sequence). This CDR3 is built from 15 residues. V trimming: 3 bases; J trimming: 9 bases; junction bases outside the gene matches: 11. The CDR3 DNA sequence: TGCAGTGCTAGGAAGACAGGGGGCTTTTACGGTGAGCAGTTCTTC. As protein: CSARKTGGFYGEQFF.

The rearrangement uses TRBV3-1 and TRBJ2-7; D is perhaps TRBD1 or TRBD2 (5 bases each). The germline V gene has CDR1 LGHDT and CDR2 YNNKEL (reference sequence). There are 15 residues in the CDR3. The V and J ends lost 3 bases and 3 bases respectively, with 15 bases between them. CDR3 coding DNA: TGTGCCAGCAGCCAGAACCGGGACCGCTTCTACGAGCAGTACTTC. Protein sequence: CASSQNRDRFYEQYF.

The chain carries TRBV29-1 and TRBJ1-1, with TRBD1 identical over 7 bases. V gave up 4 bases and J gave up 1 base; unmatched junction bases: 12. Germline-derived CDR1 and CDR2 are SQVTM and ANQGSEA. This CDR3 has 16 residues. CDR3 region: CSVAVGGSGGNTEAFF. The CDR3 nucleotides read TGCAGCGTTGCTGTAGGGGGCTCTGGGGGGAACACTGAAGCTTTCTTT. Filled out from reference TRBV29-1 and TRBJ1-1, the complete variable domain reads SAVISQKPSRDICQRGTSLTIQCQVDSQVTMMFWYRQQPGQSLTLIATANQGSEATYESGFVIDKFPISRPNLTFSTLTVSNMSPEDSSIYLCSVAVGGSGGNTEAFFGQGTRLTVV.

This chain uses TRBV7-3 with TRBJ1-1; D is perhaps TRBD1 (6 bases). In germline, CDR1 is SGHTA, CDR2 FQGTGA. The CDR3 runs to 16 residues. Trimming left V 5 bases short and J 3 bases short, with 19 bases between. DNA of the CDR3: TGTGCCAGCAGCCCCGCCGGGGGGGCGCGGTACACTGAAGCTTTCTTT. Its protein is CASSPAGGARYTEAFF. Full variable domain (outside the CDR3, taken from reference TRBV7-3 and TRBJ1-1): GAGVSQTPSNKVTEKGKYVELRCDPISGHTALYWYRQSLGQGPEFLIYFQGTGAADDSGLPNDRFFAVRPEGSVSTLKIQRTERGDSAVYLCASSPAGGARYTEAFFGQGTRLTVV.

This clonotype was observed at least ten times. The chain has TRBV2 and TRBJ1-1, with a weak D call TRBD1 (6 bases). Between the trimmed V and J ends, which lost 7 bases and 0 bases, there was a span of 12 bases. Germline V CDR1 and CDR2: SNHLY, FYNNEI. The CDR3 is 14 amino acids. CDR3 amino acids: CASNSQGMNTEAFF. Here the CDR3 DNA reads TGTGCCAGCAACTCACAGGGCATGAACACTGAAGCTTTCTTT.

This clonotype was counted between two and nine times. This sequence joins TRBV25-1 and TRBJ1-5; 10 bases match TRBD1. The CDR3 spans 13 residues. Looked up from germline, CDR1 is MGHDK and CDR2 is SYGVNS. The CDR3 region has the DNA TGTCGGGACAGGGGATATAGCAATCAGCCCCAGCATTTT. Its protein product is CRDRGYSNQPQHF.

In nucleotides, the CDR3 is TGTGCCAGCAAGCTACAGAGGATGAACACTGAAGCTTTCTTT. Protein: CASKLQRMNTEAFF. V is TRBV12-3 or TRBV12-4 and J is TRBJ1-1; D ambiguous. V lost 7 bases, J lost 0 bases, and 12 bases lay in between. The CDR3 totals 14 residues.

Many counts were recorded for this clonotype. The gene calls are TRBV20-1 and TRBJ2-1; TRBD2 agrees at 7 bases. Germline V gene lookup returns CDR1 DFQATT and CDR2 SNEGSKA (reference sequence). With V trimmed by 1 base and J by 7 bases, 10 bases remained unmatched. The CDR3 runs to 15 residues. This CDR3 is CSARGGGRAHNEQFF. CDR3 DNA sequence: TGCAGTGCTAGAGGGGGGGGGAGGGCGCATAATGAGCAGTTCTTC.

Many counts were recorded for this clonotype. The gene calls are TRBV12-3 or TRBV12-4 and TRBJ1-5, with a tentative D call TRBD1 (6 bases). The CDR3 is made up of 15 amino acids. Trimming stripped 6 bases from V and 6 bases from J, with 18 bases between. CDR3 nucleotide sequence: TGTGCCAGCAGGCCTCCGGGGGCATTGGGTCAGCCCCAGCATTTT. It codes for CASRPPGALGQPQHF.

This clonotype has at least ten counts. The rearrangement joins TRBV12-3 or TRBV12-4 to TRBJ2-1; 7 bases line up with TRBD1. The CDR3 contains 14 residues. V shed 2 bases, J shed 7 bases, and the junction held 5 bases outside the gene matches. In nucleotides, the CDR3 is TGTGCCAGCAGTTTACAGGGGGTACTAAATGAGCAGTTCTTC. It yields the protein CASSLQGVLNEQFF.

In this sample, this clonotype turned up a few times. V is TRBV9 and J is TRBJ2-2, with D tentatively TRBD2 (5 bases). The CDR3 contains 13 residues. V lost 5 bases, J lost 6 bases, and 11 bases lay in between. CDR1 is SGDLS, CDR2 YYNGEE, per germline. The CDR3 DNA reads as TGTGCCAGCAGTAATGTGGGAGCCGGGGAGCTGTTTTTT. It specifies CASSNVGAGELFF.

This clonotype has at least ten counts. The CDR3 sequence is CSVEIGRVYNEQFF. Here the CDR3 DNA reads TGCAGCGTTGAAATAGGAAGGGTCTACAATGAGCAGTTCTTC. V usage is TRBV29-1 and J usage is TRBJ2-1; D gene uncertain. Germline values: CDR1 SQVTM, CDR2 ANQGSEA. Trimming removed 2 bases from V and 3 bases from J, with 11 bases in between. The CDR3 consists of 14 residues.